This TCR beta chain was retrieved from a study of T-cell reconstitution after alpha-beta-depleted transplantation in children. Looked up from germline, CDR1 is MNHEY and CDR2 is SVGEGT. Between the trimmed V and J ends, which lost 6 bases and 4 bases, there was a span of 16 bases. The CDR3 totals 14 residues. For TCRbeta, the library was prepared with unique molecular identifiers. MiXCR, run by TCRdb on the PCR reads, gives a single entry per CDR3 protein. The profile shows 500,000 or so distinct CDR3 sequences, about 30% of them singletons. The rearrangement joins TRBV6-2 or TRBV6-3 to TRBJ2-7, with D tentatively TRBD2 (6 bases). The source was PBMCs from the stem cell graft donor, collected from the stem cell graft. The TCR comes from a human donor who donated a stem cell graft to a child with aplastic anemia. CDR3 nucleotide sequence: TGTGCCAGCAGGGGACTGCGAGTCCGTTACGAGCAGTACTTC. This translates into CASRGLRVRYEQYF.